This note documents a single T cell receptor beta chain sequence. Antigen: not known. Per the germline V gene, CDR1 is SEHNR and CDR2 is FQNEAQ (reference sequence). V trimming: 4 bases; J trimming: 7 bases; junction bases outside the gene matches: 12. The CDR3 is 16 residues long. This entry belongs to a study of cytomegalovirus exposure and HLA in healthy donors. When sampled, the donors appeared nominally healthy, though they likely had unrecorded immune exposures. Study results and limitations: From TCR beta sequences, most subjects' HLA-A and HLA-B alleles were reportedly predicted accurately. Common viral pathogens seemed to be connected with several of the most significant clusters, according to a later analysis. In terms of immune exposure information, only CMV serostatus was available.

The PCR made use of 60 Vbeta and 13 Jbeta primers. TCRdb's table, derived via immunoSEQ multiplex PCR, lists solely in-frame clones and lacks some. Among about 190,000 clones listed, around three quarters were seen once. The chain joins TRBV7-9 to TRBJ1-4; 7 positions agree with TRBD1. Material: PBMCs. This clonotype originated in a woman aged 18-29 years in good health and CMV-seronegative. The CDR3 DNA is TGTGCCAGCAGCTACCTTATCGAGGGGGCCAGTGAAAAACTGTTTTTT. Its protein is CASSYLIEGASEKLFF.